A single sample gave rise to the 18 T cell receptor beta chains below, sequenced in a study of identical twins. TCRdb itself ran the 5' RACE reads through MiXCR, one entry per CDR3 protein. The top ten hold about 0.27% of the sample, which has 1.5 million to 2 million distinct CDR3 sequences, roughly 35% seen once. Sample: cord blood. These receptor sequences come from a newborn girl in good health.

This clonotype came up a few times. V is TRBV13 and J is TRBJ2-7, with D uncertain. V was shortened by 5 bases and J by 3 bases, with 8 bases between the two germline ends. The CDR3 length is 12 residues. CDR1 is PRHDT, CDR2 FYEKMQ, per germline (reference sequence). The DNA for the CDR3 is TGTGCCAGCAGCAAACTTGGCTACGAGCAGTACTTC. It codes for CASSKLGYEQYF. Together with reference TRBV13 and TRBJ2-7, the CDR3 gives the full variable domain: AAGVIQSPRHLIKEKRETATLKCYPIPRHDTVYWYQQGPGQDPQFLISFYEKMQSDKGSIPDRFSAQQFSDYHSELNMSSLELGDSALYFCASSKLGYEQYFGPGTRLTVT.

This clonotype was seen only a few times. V is TRBV6-1 and J is TRBJ1-2, with D unclear. This CDR3 contains 13 residues. CDR1 and CDR2 from the germline V gene are MNHNS and SASEGT. V lost 2 bases and J 4 bases, leaving 8 bases between the germline ends. The CDR3 DNA follows: TGTGCCAGCAGTGAATGGGCGGGCTATGGCTACACCTTC. Its translation: CASSEWAGYGYTF.

The chain joins TRBV28 to TRBJ2-4, with 13 bases lining up with TRBD2. The J call may be incorrect, as the DNA end agrees better with TRBJ2-7. The germline V gene encodes CDR1 MDHEN and CDR2 SYDVKM. The CDR3 has 18 residues. The CDR3 coding sequence is TGTGCCAGCAGTTTAGCTTCTTGGACTAGCGGGAGAGTTTACGAGCAGTACTTC. Amino acid sequence: CASSLASWTSGRVYEQYF.

This chain joins TRBV12-3 or TRBV12-4 and TRBJ2-3; 10 positions agree with TRBD2. The CDR3 totals 16 residues. V was pared by 5 bases and J by 4 bases, with 9 bases of the junction left unmatched. CDR3 bases: TGTGCCAGCAGTCACCCAGCGGGAGGGTTGGCAGATACGCAGTATTTT. It codes for CASSHPAGGLADTQYF.

To note about this clonotype: A much larger clone differs from this one at a single base, so this may be a read error. The CDR3 loop is CAISGSGVAKNIQYF. DNA for the CDR3: TGTGCCATCAGTGGTTCGGGGGTAGCCAAAAACATTCAGTACTTC. This chain joins TRBV10-3 and TRBJ2-4; possible D gene TRBD2, 6 bases. V lost 4 bases and J 0 bases, leaving 10 bases between the germline ends. This CDR3 is 15 amino acids long. Per germline, CDR1 ENHRY and CDR2 SYGVKD.

J is TRBJ2-7 and V is TRBV7-2; 10 bases are shared with TRBD2. Germline CDR1 is SGHTA and CDR2 is FQGNSA. The ends lost 1 base at V and 7 bases at J; junction bases unmatched: 10. This CDR3 has 16 amino acids. CDR3 protein: CASSLESASGRGEQYF. The CDR3 bases are TGTGCCAGCAGCTTAGAGTCGGCTAGCGGGAGAGGAGAGCAGTACTTC.

This clonotype was picked up a small number of times. The chain joins TRBV12-3 or TRBV12-4 to TRBJ1-2; 10 bases line up with TRBD1. The CDR3 is made up of 16 amino acids. Losses at the gene ends were 4 bases for V and 1 base for J; bases not matched to a gene: 6. CDR3 nucleotide sequence: TGTGCCAGCAGTTCAGGGACAGGGGTGTTTAACTATGGCTACACCTTC. Its translation: CASSSGTGVFNYGYTF.

J is TRBJ2-3 and V is TRBV3-1, with D perhaps TRBD2 (6 bases). This CDR3 spans 17 amino acids. V was trimmed by 6 bases and J by 6 bases, leaving 25 bases between them. Germline CDR1 LGHDT, CDR2 YNNKEL (reference sequence). The CDR3 nucleotides read TGTGCCAGCAGTTTTATGAGCGGGTCCCCCGTTCATGATACGCAGTATTTT. It yields the protein CASSFMSGSPVHDTQYF.

The chain carries TRBV14 and TRBJ2-3; 9 bases agree with TRBD2. V lost 2 bases, J lost 0 bases, and 6 bases stayed unmatched. This CDR3 has 17 residues. Germline CDR1 reads SGHDN; CDR2 reads FVKESK. The CDR3, as DNA: TGTGCCAGCAGCCAAAGGCTAGCGGGGTCTAGCACAGATACGCAGTATTTT. This sequence encodes CASSQRLAGSSTDTQYF.

The genes are TRBV2 and TRBJ2-6; D perhaps matches TRBD1 (6 bases). Trimming removed 9 bases at V and 2 bases at J, with 14 bases between. The CDR3 sequence is 15 residues long. Germline V gene data show CDR1 as SNHLY and CDR2 as FYNNEI. The CDR3 DNA reads as TGTGCCAGGAGAACCGCAGGGGCTGGGGCCAACGTCCTGACTTTC. Protein sequence: CARRTAGAGANVLTF.

This clonotype showed up just a few times. The V gene is TRBV24-1, the J gene TRBJ2-5; a possible D gene is TRBD1 (6 bases). The better agreement between TRBJ2-7 and the DNA end casts doubt on the J call. The CDR3 covers 14 residues. CDR1 is KGHDR and CDR2 is SFDVKD in the germline V gene. The CDR3 nucleotides read TGTGCCACCAGTGATTCGACAGGTATCCACGAGCAGTACTTC. Its protein product is CATSDSTGIHEQYF.

The chain uses TRBV5-4 and TRBJ2-1; TRBD2 agrees at 11 bases. CDR1 and CDR2 (germline): SGHNT, YYREEE (reference sequence). The CDR3 spans 15 residues. Trimming removed 2 bases from V and 8 bases from J; junction bases left unmatched: 6. The CDR3 sequence is CASSFGLAGIYEQFF. CDR3 DNA: TGTGCCAGCAGCTTCGGACTAGCGGGTATATATGAGCAGTTCTTC.

The chain joins TRBV28 to TRBJ2-4; TRBD1 matches 8 bases. The end of the DNA fits TRBJ2-7 better, so the J call may be wrong. Germline CDR1 MDHEN, CDR2 SYDVKM. The CDR3 loop spans 18 amino acids. The CDR3 region is CASSLPTPPGGRGCEQYF. The CDR3, as DNA: TGTGCCAGCAGTCTCCCAACCCCCCCAGGGGGCCGGGGCTGCGAGCAGTACTTC.

The chain is built from TRBV10-3 and TRBJ2-4; the D gene is possibly TRBD2 (6 bases). Gene TRBJ2-7 matches the end of the DNA better, so the J call may be wrong. The germline V gene encodes CDR1 ENHRY and CDR2 SYGVKD. The CDR3 runs to 12 residues. The CDR3 nucleotides read TGTGCCACCGAAGGACTATCCGACGAGCAGTACTTC. This sequence encodes CATEGLSDEQYF.

The V call is TRBV28, the J call TRBJ2-2; 8 nucleotides agree with TRBD2. The CDR3 loop spans 14 amino acids. The J segment lost 6 bases and the V segment lost 6 bases, leaving 6 bases of the junction unmatched. CDR1 and CDR2 from the germline V gene are MDHEN and SYDVKM. The CDR3 sequence is CASSIGLASGELFF. CDR3 coding DNA: TGTGCCAGCAGCATCGGACTAGCTTCCGGGGAGCTGTTTTTT.

The rearrangement links TRBV6-6 to TRBJ2-5; D is unclear. The assigned J gene may be wrong: the sequence end matches TRBJ2-7 better. Germline V gene lookup returns CDR1 MNHNY and CDR2 SVGAGI (reference sequence). The CDR3 consists of 12 residues. The CDR3: CASSYAQYEQYF. Here the CDR3 DNA reads TGTGCCAGCAGTTACGCGCAGTACGAGCAGTACTTC.

This sequence joins TRBV20-1 and TRBJ2-3, with 8 bases matching TRBD2. Germline-derived CDR1 and CDR2 are DFQATT and SNEGSKA (reference sequence). This CDR3 contains 15 residues. The ends lost 6 bases at V and 3 bases at J; junction bases unmatched: 11. Here the CDR3 reads CSALPLGGRTDTQYF. The CDR3 DNA reads as TGCAGTGCCCTTCCACTAGGCGGGAGGACAGATACGCAGTATTTT.

This clonotype was picked up a small number of times. The chain employs TRBV20-1 and TRBJ2-1; D not certain. From germline, CDR1 is DFQATT and CDR2 SNEGSKA (reference sequence). V lost 5 bases and J lost 9, with 17 bases in between. This CDR3 contains 13 residues. CDR3 in amino acids: CSACLRVNREQFF. DNA for the CDR3: TGCAGTGCTTGCCTGAGAGTCAATCGTGAGCAGTTCTTC.